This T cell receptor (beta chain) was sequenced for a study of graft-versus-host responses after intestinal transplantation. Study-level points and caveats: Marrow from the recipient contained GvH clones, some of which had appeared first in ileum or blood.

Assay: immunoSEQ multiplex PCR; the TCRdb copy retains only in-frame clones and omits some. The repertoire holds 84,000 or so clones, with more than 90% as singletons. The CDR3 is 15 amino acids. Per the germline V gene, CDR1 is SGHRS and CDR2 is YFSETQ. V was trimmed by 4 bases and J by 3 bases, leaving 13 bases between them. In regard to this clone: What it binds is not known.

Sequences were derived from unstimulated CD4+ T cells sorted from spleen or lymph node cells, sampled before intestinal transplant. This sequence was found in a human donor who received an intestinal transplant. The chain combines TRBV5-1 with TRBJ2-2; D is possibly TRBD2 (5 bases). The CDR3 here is CASSVQRPYTGELFF. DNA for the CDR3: TGCGCCAGCAGCGTACAGCGGCCCTACACCGGGGAGCTGTTTTTT.